This entry describes one T cell receptor beta chain. This clonotype appeared a few times. Its antigen is unknown. The sample holds no much larger clone one base away, and base qualities are not on file. V is shortened by 2 bases, J by 14 bases, and the region joining them spans 15 bases. From the cysteine up to the phenylalanine, the CDR3 has a length of 12 residues. The kept DNA is CDR3 alone, 36 bases in frame from the first base. CDR1 and CDR2 were assigned from the germline V gene as MNHNS and SASEGT. Every donor was a healthy Caucasian. The twin cohort consisted of three pairs of female monozygotic twins, all aged about 18 to 29 years. RNA for TCR libraries was isolated from peripheral blood mononuclear cells. This sample is part of a study of identical twins (dated by TCRdb to about 2016). At the level of the whole study: The study deep-sequenced TCR alpha and beta repertoires from monozygotic twins, unrelated adults of various ages and cord blood to test whether fetal clonotypes persist. Replicate twin experiments were performed at different times using different library preparation protocols to rule out contamination.

The library was prepared using 5' RACE. The instrument given in TCRdb is Illumina HiSeq 2000. A universal primer binding site was introduced by template switching, and a unique molecular identifier was present in the final cDNA, enabling accurate counting of TCR cDNA molecules. First-strand cDNA for TCR alpha and beta chains was synthesized from specific primers in the conserved constant-segment region. To control for contamination, every cDNA library carried two barcodes: a SMART-Mk sample barcode plus Illumina barcodes. Two successive PCR steps introduced TruSeq adapter sequences along with Illumina sample barcodes. The TCR alpha and beta cDNA libraries were sequenced on the Illumina HiSeq platform using custom primers. The study's own analysis went as follows. MiGEC was used to process raw reads and extract unique molecular identifiers, and MiXCR was used to find CDR3 positions. For each individual, recombination models were inferred using an EM algorithm with the repgenHMM and IGoR tools. The analysis of shared clonotypes was done with the tcR package in R, with sharing normalized by the product of cloneset sizes. Out-of-frame nonproductive sequences were analyzed to study raw recombination free of thymic and clonal selection effects. TCRdb applied fastp at Q25 and MiXCR to the public reads, then kept only in-frame beta chains. One record per CDR3 amino acid sequence lists the most common genes and DNA. In this record, the V and J calls reflect TCRdb's handling and not the investigators' own analysis. Within this sample are under 800,000 distinct CDR3 sequences, with around 20% of them counted one time only. The top ten clonotypes cover about 4.3% of the sample.

Results and caveats for the whole study, not just this receptor: Compared with coincidental sharing between unrelated individuals, out-of-frame TCR alpha sequences shared between twins had an excess of sequences with low generation probability. Because the same donors could not be followed over many years, the conclusions relied on cross-sectional statistical analysis. Excess twin sharing in beta out-of-frame sequences was weaker because fewer shared sequences lowered the signal-to-noise ratio. Fewer insertions were carried by abundant cord blood beta clonotypes, a similar but weaker trend appeared in young adult naive repertoires, and no such trend appeared in memory repertoires. In monozygotic twins, out-of-frame TCR alpha sharing was systematically underestimated by recombination models, although the models agreed with sharing between unrelated individuals. Invariant T cells such as MAIT and iNKT could partly confound zero-insertion analyses, though diverse VJ usage argued against this for most clonotypes.

These sequences were also reported in another study, on T cells expressing NK-cell markers. As the second paper documents: Three sorted T-cell subsets (CD3+CD56+NKG2C+, CD3+CD56+NKG2C- and CD3+CD56-NKG2C+) from several donors had their TCR beta-chain repertoires profiled. Among the eight sequenced donors, seven were HCMV-seropositive and one was HCMV-seronegative. In several experiments an anti-gammadeltaTCR antibody was added to restrict sorting to alphabetaTCR-expressing T cells. In six donors, the dominant CD3+CD56+NKG2C+ clonotypes were among the top 10 CD8+ clonotypes and accounted for about 1.0-8% of CD8+ T cells. Those dominant clonotypes were again the most abundant among CD3+CD56-NKG2C+ cells in a handful of donors, at roughly 25-65%. It remained unclear whether the expanded NKG2C-expressing T cell clones were specific for HCMV antigens. The eight sequenced donors were randomly selected healthy volunteers, three men and five women. A commercial ELISA kit detecting HCMV-specific IgG in serum was used to determine HCMV serostatus. For more than 5 donors, unsorted PBMC were also used to sequence bulk peripheral blood T-cell repertoires. MIGEC was used to demultiplex reads and group reads by UMI, and MiTCR was used to assemble and quantify clonotypes. To exclude erroneous sequences, only TCR cDNA sequences supported by at least two reads were retained. The tcR package was used for downstream repertoire analysis, and clonotypes were matched between fractions using CDR3 nucleotide sequence together with V segment. VDJmatch was used to annotate antigen specificity against VDJdb, with one amino acid substitution in CDR3 allowed.

The source is a woman under 30 in good health. The specimen was PBMCs. The receptor chain draws on TRBV6-1 and TRBJ1-2; the D gene cannot be resolved reliably. The base sequence is TGTGCCAGCAGTGAAAGTTGGGTCGCACAGACCTTC. Translated, it reads CASSESWVAQTF.